The rows below give T cell receptor beta chains drawn from one sample of a study of beta chain features in type 1 diabetes. Assay used: immunoSEQ multiplex PCR; TCRdb lists only in-frame clones, some missing. The sample shows about 620,000 clones, 15% to 17% of them seen only once. The sequencing input was naive CD4+ T cells from blood. Receptors were obtained from a man younger than 35 in good health. CDR3s include the opening cysteine and the closing phenylalanine or tryptophan.

J gene,V gene,CDR3 protein
TRBJ2-7,TRBV28,CASSLTGTATYEQYF
TRBJ1-2,TRBV4-1,CASSQPQGNYGYTF
TRBJ2-3,TRBV4-1,CASSQEVGAVTSTDTQYF
TRBJ2-7,TRBV7-2,CASSLPGEQYF
TRBJ2-3,TRBV9,CASSSRAGTSTDTQYF
TRBJ1-6,TRBV19,CASSIGTSGQGDSPLHF
TRBJ1-5,TRBV5-4,CASSLDGQVNQPQHF
TRBJ2-7,TRBV27,CASSLRHPAVSSYEQYF
TRBJ1-1,TRBV9,CASSVVDTEAFF
TRBJ2-7,TRBV19,CASRLALIGEQYF
TRBJ1-2,TRBV5-6,CASSSGGRNNYGYTF
TRBJ1-2,TRBV28,CASGDREGTF
TRBJ1-4,TRBV7-9,CASSLGRGFNEKLFF
TRBJ2-1,TRBV11-2,CASRRLAGLYEQFF
TRBJ2-5,TRBV5-1,CASSLVAPETQYF
TRBJ2-1,TRBV5-1,CASSQDRGNYNEQFF
TRBJ2-2,TRBV10-3,CAISVGTANTGELFF
TRBJ2-1,TRBV6-5,CASSYMTGEISEEQFF
TRBJ1-1,TRBV29-1,CSVGQGINTEAFF
TRBJ1-1,TRBV19,CASRGRPREAFF
TRBJ1-5,TRBV4-1,CASSQVTGAQPQHF
TRBJ1-5,TRBV5-4,CASSFNMEPQHF
TRBJ2-6,TRBV6-1,CASSEVTSGANVLTF
TRBJ2-1,TRBV29-1,CSVPTGYNEQFF
TRBJ2-3,TRBV27,CASSSRSGRATDTQYF
TRBJ1-2,TRBV5-1,CASSLAGGDYGYTF
TRBJ1-1,TRBV7-9,CASSLQGLTEAFF
TRBJ1-6,TRBV20-1,CSANSGSPLHF
TRBJ2-4,TRBV5-4,CASTKVELAKNIQYF
TRBJ1-1,TRBV5-1,CASSLARGKNTEAFF
TRBJ1-5,TRBV18,CASCGQGASNQPQHF
TRBJ1-2,TRBV9,CASSPAQGSYTF
TRBJ1-5,TRBV5-1,CASSLEWGPNQPQHF
TRBJ1-5,TRBV5-6,CASSLAVRAQNQPQHF
TRBJ1-2,TRBV5-4,CASSLDTLVPAGRTF
TRBJ2-7,TRBV28,CASTGGRVALSYEQYF
TRBJ2-7,TRBV19,CASRSRGTESYEQYF
TRBJ2-5,TRBV6-1,CASSEPGLQETQYF
TRBJ2-7,TRBV4-2,CASSQERDRYYEQYF
TRBJ2-7,TRBV14,CASSQNHLEQYF
TRBJ1-1,TRBV28,CASSLGGRGTEAFF
TRBJ2-5,TRBV7-6,CASSTGQWGETQYF
TRBJ1-1,TRBV6-4,CASSARTGLQAFF
TRBJ1-1,TRBV30,CAWRASGRTTEAFF
TRBJ2-3,TRBV7-2,CASSKNSRTGGTDTQYF
TRBJ1-2,TRBV7-2,CASSLEGYGYTF
TRBJ1-1,TRBV9,CASSVEFNTGNTEAFF
TRBJ2-7,TRBV18,CASSPSGPAEQYF
TRBJ2-5,TRBV27,CASRLGGGVRRTQYF
TRBJ2-1,TRBV6-1,CASSEATTQGNEQFF
TRBJ1-2,TRBV6-5,CASSPTGQGDGYTF
TRBJ1-1,TRBV4-2,CASSPSDTEAFF
TRBJ1-1,TRBV2,CASSYQDRDTEAFF
TRBJ2-7,TRBV9,CASSYGLAGEGYEQYF